The clone carrying this T cell receptor (beta chain) appeared once. The data were obtained in a study of blood T cell repertoires in COVID-19. Whole-study context: Samples came from the United States, Italy and Spain, spanning acute and convalescent COVID-19. Sample material is recorded as cDNA or gDNA derived from T cells, B-cell-depleted T cells, or PBMCs.

V dropped 5 bases and J dropped 4; count of bases not matched to a gene: 10. CDR3 length: 16 amino acids. Germline V gene sequence: CDR1 SGHTA, CDR2 FQGTGA. Per the original methods: Reference gene primer amplification in the assay estimated nucleated cell counts. Clones were read by immunoSEQ multiplex PCR, and TCRdb kept only the in-frame ones, dropping some. V and J calls plus clone size are reproduced from that table; the DNA served to infer D and trimming. The data hold under 150,000 clones, with 70% to 90% observed a single time. The sample comprised peripheral blood. The sequence was collected from a man in his thirties or forties with acute or convalescent COVID-19. This chain joins TRBV7-3 and TRBJ2-3, with 9 positions matching TRBD2. CDR3 DNA: TGTGCCAGCAGCCCATTCGGGCGGGGGGGCCCAGATACGCAGTATTTT. Its translation is CASSPFGRGGPDTQYF. The variable domain in full, completed from reference TRBV7-3 and TRBJ2-3, reads GAGVSQTPSNKVTEKGKYVELRCDPISGHTALYWYRQSLGQGPEFLIYFQGTGAADDSGLPNDRFFAVRPEGSVSTLKIQRTERGDSAVYLCASSPFGRGGPDTQYFGPGTRLTVL.